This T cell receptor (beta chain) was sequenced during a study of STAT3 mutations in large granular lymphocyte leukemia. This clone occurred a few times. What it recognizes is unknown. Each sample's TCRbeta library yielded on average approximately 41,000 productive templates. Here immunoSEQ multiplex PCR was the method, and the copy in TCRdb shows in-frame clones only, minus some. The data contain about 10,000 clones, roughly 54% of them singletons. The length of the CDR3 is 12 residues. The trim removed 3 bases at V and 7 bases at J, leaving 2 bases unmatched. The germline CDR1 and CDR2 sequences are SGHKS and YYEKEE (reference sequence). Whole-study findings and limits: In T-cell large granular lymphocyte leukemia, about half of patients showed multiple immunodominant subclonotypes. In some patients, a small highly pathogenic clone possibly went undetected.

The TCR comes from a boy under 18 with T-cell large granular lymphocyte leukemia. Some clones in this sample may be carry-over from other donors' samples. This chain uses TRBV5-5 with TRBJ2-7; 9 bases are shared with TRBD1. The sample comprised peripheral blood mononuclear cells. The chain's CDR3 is CASSWTGEEQYF. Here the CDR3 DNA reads TGTGCCAGCAGCTGGACAGGGGAAGAGCAGTACTTC.